This T cell receptor beta chain was sequenced in a study of blood T cell repertoires in COVID-19. Study-wide background: Collection of acute and convalescent COVID-19 samples took place in the United States, Italy and Spain. The cDNA or gDNA used as material had been derived from T cells, B-cell-depleted T cells, or PBMCs.

This table comes from immunoSEQ multiplex PCR, and its TCRdb copy is limited to in-frame clones, with some not included. This sample has 150,000 to 200,000 clones, with around two thirds found just once. V lost 1 base to trimming and J lost 12 bases, with 4 bases between them. The CDR3 totals 11 residues. The sequence was obtained from an elderly woman with acute or convalescent COVID-19. The chain links TRBV12-3 or TRBV12-4 to TRBJ1-6, with D uncertain. Sequenced sample: peripheral blood. The CDR3 DNA reads TGTGCCAGCAGTTTAGTCGGACCCCTCCACTTT. It translates to CASSLVGPLHF.